What follows are 9 T cell receptor beta chains derived from one specimen sequenced in a study of identifying expanded T cells in peripheral blood. The method was immunoSEQ multiplex PCR; TCRdb's version includes in-frame clones alone and lacks a portion of them. The sample gives 100,000 to 150,000 clones, roughly 84% of which show up once; roughly 3.3% is in the top ten. Sequenced: blood. All receptors derive from a person aged 18 to 69 in good health.

The chain couples TRBV6-1 to TRBJ2-5; TRBD2 matches at 7 bases. Germline V CDR1 and CDR2: MNHNS, SASEGT. V lost 8 bases to trimming and J lost 0 bases; unmatched junction nucleotides: 3. The CDR3 totals 13 residues. CDR3 sequence: CASAGTNQETQYF. The DNA of the CDR3 is TGTGCCAGCGCGGGGACTAACCAAGAGACCCAGTACTTC.

V usage is TRBV19 and J usage is TRBJ2-2, with no clear D. The CDR3 sequence is 13 residues long. V was cut by 6 bases and J by 3 bases, with 8 bases left in between. Germline V gives CDR1 LNHDA, CDR2 SQIVND (reference sequence). The CDR3 DNA reads TGTGCCAGTAGGGCGGAGTACACCGGGGAGCTGTTTTTT. Encoded protein: CASRAEYTGELFF.

A single count supports this clone. V usage is TRBV13 and J usage is TRBJ2-5, with D possibly called TRBD1 or TRBD2 (5 bases each). The V gene's germline CDR1 is PRHDT and CDR2 FYEKMQ (reference sequence). This CDR3 has 14 amino acids. Trimming cost V 5 bases and J 2 bases, with 12 bases left between them. CDR3 amino acids: CASSPGTEQETQYF. In DNA, the CDR3 is TGTGCCAGCAGCCCCGGGACGGAACAAGAGACCCAGTACTTC.

The rearrangement uses TRBV6-1 and TRBJ2-7, with D possibly TRBD2 on 6 matching bases. V lost 0 bases to trimming and J lost 6 bases, with 18 bases between them. The CDR3 is 16 residues long. Germline CDR1 MNHNS, CDR2 SASEGT. The CDR3 sequence is CASSEAPPHGGGEQYF. CDR3 nucleotide sequence: TGTGCCAGCAGTGAAGCGCCTCCCCACGGGGGAGGCGAGCAGTACTTC.

The J gene is TRBJ1-1, the V gene TRBV7-9; D unresolved. Trimming removed 5 bases at V and 1 base at J, with 14 bases between. CDR3 length equals 15 residues. CDR1 is SEHNR and CDR2 is FQNEAQ in the germline V gene (reference sequence). The chain's CDR3 is CASSHTQPGNTEAFF. The CDR3 bases are TGTGCCAGCAGCCATACACAGCCAGGGAACACTGAAGCTTTCTTT.

The genes are TRBV5-6 and TRBJ2-1, with a weak D call TRBD1 (5 bases). Looked up from germline, CDR1 is SGHDT and CDR2 is YYEEEE. This CDR3 is 15 amino acids long. Trimming left V 0 bases short and J 9 bases short, with 16 bases between. The CDR3, as DNA: TGTGCCAGCAGCTTGGAAGGGCAGGGTGGGGTTGAGCAGTTCTTC. It specifies CASSLEGQGGVEQFF.

This rearrangement joins TRBV30 to TRBJ2-5; D is uncertain. The V gene's germline CDR1 is GTSNPN and CDR2 SVGIG (reference sequence). The CDR3 contains 11 residues. Trimming cost V 0 bases and J 5 bases, with 4 bases left between them. CDR3 in DNA: TGTGCCTGGAGTGTATATGAGACCCAGTACTTC. This gives the protein CAWSVYETQYF.

The chain employs TRBV13 and TRBJ1-1; 7 bases match TRBD1. The CDR3 runs to 15 residues. Per the germline V gene, CDR1 is PRHDT and CDR2 is FYEKMQ (reference sequence). The V and J ends lost 5 bases and 0 bases, in that order; junction bases with no gene match: 6. In DNA, the CDR3 is TGTGCCAGCAGCCGACAGGGACACATGAACACTGAAGCTTTCTTT. Encoded protein: CASSRQGHMNTEAFF.

This rearrangement joins TRBV5-1 to TRBJ2-7, with D perhaps matching TRBD2 (5 bases). Germline CDR1 SGHRS, CDR2 YFSETQ. This CDR3 contains 13 residues. Trimming stripped 4 bases from V and 3 bases from J, with 11 bases between. The CDR3 bases are TGCGCCAGCAGCGGCGGGTCTAACTACGAGCAGTACTTC. Translating gives CASSGGSNYEQYF.